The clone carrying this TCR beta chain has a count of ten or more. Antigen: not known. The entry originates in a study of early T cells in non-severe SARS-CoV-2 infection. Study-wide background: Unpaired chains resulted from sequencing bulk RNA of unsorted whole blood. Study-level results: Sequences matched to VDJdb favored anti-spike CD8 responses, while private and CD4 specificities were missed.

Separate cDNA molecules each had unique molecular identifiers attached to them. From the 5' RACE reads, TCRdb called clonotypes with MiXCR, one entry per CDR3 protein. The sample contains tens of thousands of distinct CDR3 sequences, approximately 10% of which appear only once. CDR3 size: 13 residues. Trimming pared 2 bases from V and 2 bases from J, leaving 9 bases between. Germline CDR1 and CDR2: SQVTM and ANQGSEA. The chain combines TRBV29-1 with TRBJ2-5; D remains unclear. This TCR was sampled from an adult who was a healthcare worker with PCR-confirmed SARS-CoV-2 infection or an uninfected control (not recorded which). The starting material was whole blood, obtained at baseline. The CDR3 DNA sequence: TGCAGCGTTGAAAATGGACGGCAAGAGACCCAGTACTTC. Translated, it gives CSVENGRQETQYF.